What follows describes a single T cell receptor (beta chain). The length of the CDR3 is 16 residues. Germline CDR1 MDHEN, CDR2 SYDVKM. Trimming left V 3 bases short and J 2 bases short, with 14 bases between. Time point reported: pre-treatment sample, taken before nivolumab and TIL therapy. Stage 4 NSCLC adults joined between 2017 and early 2020. These data come from a study of TIL therapy for anti-PD-1-resistant metastatic lung cancer. Study as a whole: Progressing patients received lymphodepletion, expanded TIL infusion and IL-2. Tumors had a median PD-L1 proportion score of around 6.4%.

Sequencing used immunoSEQ v3. Libraries were sequenced to 2 million to 2.5 million read pairs (survey) or about 4.5-6 million (deep). Sequenced by immunoSEQ multiplex PCR; TCRdb stores in-frame clones only, minus some. The sample has under 60,000 clones, about 86% seen once; the top ten hold approximately 5%. The V and J genes are TRBV28 and TRBJ1-5; possibly TRBD1 for D (6 bases). This sequence originates from a person between 25 and 80 years old with non-small cell lung cancer. The source was blood, collected at baseline. CDR3 sequence (DNA): TGTGCCAGCAGTTTCAGGGGCCGTGAGGGCAATCAGCCCCAGCATTTT. This translates into CASSFRGREGNQPQHF.